This TCR beta chain was sequenced during a study of blood T cells in healthy people across ages. Note on this clonotype: Its antigen is as yet unknown.

General observations from the study: Measured against age, TCR beta diversity per million T cells decreased in a roughly linear manner. Both higher diversity and more naive CD4+ cells marked long-lived donors when set against aged donors.

Per sample, extraction of total RNA gave at least 6 micrograms in every case. This CDR3 region has 18 residues. Trimming cost V 2 bases and J 0 bases; bases outside gene matches: 5. Germline V lookup: CDR1 SGHTA, CDR2 FQGNSA. It was with a sample-barcoded 5' primer and a J-beta primer mix that a second PCR of roughly 6 to 12 cycles was run. CDR3-containing paired-end reads numbered at least 2.5 million in each sample. In TCRdb, the 5' RACE reads were re-called with MiXCR into one record per CDR3 protein. The table includes 1.5 million to 2 million distinct CDR3 sequences, around 36% detected once. Specimen: blood. The chain links TRBV7-2 to TRBJ2-6; 9 bases agree with TRBD1. The receptor comes from a woman in her 30s in good health. The CDR3 DNA reads as TGTGCCAGCAGCTTAAGGGGACAGGGAACCTCTGGGGCCAACGTCCTGACTTTC. Translated, it gives CASSLRGQGTSGANVLTF.